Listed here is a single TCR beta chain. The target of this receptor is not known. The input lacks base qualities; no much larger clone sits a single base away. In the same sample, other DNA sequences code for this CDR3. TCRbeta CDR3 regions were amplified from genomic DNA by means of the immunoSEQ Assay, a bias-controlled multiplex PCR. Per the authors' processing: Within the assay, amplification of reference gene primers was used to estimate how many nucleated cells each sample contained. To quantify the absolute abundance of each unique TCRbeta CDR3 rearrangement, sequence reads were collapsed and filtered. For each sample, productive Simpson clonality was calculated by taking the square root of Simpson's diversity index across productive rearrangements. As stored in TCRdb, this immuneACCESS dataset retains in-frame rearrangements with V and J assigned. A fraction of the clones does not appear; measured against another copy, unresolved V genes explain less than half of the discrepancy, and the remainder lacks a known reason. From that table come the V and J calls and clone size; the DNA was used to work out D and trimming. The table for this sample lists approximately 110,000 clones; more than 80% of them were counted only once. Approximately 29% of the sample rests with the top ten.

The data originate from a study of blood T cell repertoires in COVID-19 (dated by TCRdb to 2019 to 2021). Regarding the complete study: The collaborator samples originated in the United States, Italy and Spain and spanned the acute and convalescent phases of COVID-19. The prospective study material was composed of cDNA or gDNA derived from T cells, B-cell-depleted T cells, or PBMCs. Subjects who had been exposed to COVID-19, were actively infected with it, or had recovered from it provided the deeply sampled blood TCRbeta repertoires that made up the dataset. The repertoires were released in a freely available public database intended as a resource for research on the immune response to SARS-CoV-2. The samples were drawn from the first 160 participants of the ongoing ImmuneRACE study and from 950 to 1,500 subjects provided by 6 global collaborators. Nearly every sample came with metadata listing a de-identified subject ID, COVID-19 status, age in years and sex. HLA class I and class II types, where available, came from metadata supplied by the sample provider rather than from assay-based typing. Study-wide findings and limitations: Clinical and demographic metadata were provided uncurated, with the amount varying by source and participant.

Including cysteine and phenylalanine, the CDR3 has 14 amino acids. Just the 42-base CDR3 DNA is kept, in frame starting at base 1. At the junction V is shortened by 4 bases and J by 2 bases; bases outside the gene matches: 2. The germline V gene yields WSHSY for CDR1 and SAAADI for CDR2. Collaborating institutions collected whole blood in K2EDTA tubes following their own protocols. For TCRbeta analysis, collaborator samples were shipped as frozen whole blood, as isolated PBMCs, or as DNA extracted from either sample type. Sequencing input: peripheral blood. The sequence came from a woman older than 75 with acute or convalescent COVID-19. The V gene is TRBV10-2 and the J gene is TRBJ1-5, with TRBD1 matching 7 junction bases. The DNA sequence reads TGCGCCAGCAGTGGGGACAGACGCAATCAGCCCCAGCATTTT. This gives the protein CASSGDRRNQPQHF.